This TCR beta chain is drawn from a study of CD8 T cells in Susac syndrome. The CDR3 is 16 amino acids. Trimming shortened V by 0 bases and J by 7 bases, and 16 bases separated the two germline ends. Whole-study results and caveats: Regarding the TCR sequencing and HLA analysis, the study admitted that a relatively small number of individuals were involved.

The multiple sclerosis control group consisted of treatment-naive patients whose relapsing-remitting disease, which was either stable or active, fulfilled revised McDonald criteria. Worth noting for this clonotype: What it recognizes is unknown.

Random hexamers served to reverse transcribe roughly 0.45 to 1 ug RNA. TCRdb reprocessed the immunoSEQ multiplex PCR reads via MiXCR and lists one record per CDR3 protein. Counted here are some 130,000 distinct CDR3 sequences, over 75% occurring once; the ten biggest clones make up around 0.5%. The chain carries TRBV12-3 or TRBV12-4 and TRBJ2-1; tentatively, D is TRBD1 (6 bases). Sequencing was performed on CD8+ T cells from PBMCs. The source of this sequence is a human donor with multiple sclerosis. Here the CDR3 DNA reads TGTGCCAGCAGTTTAGCGTTGGCCAGGGGAAAGAATGAGCAGTTCTTC. It is translated as CASSLALARGKNEQFF.